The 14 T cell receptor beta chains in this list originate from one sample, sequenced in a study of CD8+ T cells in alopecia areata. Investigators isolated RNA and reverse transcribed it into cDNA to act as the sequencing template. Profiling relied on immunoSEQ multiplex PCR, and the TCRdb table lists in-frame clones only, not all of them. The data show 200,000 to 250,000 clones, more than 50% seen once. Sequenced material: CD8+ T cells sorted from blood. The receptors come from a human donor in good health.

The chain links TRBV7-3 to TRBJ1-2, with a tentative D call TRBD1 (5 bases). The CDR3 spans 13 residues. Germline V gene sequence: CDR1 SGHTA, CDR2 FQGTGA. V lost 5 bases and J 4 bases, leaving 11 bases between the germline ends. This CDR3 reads CASSTGPSYGYTF. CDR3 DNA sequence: TGTGCCAGCAGCACGGGGCCGAGCTATGGCTACACCTTC.

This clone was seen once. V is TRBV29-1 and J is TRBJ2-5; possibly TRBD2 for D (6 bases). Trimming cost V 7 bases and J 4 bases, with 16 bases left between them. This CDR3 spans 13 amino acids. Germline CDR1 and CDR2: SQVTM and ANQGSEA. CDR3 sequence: CSAQGGVGETQYF. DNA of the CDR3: TGCAGCGCCCAAGGAGGGGTTGGAGAGACCCAGTACTTC.

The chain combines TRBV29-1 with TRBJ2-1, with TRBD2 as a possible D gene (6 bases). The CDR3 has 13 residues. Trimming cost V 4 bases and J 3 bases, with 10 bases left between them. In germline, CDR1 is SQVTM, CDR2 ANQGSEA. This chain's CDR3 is CSVGAEGYNEQFF. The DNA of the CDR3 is TGCAGCGTTGGTGCGGAGGGCTACAATGAGCAGTTCTTC.

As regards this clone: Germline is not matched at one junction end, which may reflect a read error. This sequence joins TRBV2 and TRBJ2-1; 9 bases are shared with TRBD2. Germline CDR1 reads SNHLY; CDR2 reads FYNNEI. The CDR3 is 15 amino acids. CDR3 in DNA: TGTGCCAGCAGGGAAGCGGGGGGCAACTACAATGAGCAGTTCTTC. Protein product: CASREAGGNYNEQFF.

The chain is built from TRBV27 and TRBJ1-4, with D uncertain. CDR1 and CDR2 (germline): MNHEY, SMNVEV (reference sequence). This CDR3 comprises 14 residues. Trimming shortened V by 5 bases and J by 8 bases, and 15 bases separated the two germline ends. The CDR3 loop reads CASSTSTSDEKLFF. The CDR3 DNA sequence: TGTGCCAGCAGTACATCAACCTCGGACGAAAAACTGTTTTTT.

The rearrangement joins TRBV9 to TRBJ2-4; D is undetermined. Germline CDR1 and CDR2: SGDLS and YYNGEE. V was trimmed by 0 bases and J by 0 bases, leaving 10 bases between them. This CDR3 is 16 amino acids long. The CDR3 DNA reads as TGTGCCAGCAGCGTAGACGGGCTACTAGCCAAAAACATTCAGTACTTC. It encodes CASSVDGLLAKNIQYF.

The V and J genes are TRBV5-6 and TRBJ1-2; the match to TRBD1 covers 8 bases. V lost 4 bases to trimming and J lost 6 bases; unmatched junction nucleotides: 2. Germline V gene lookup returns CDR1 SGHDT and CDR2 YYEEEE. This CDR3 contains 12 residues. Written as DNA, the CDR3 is TGTGCCAGCAGCCGGACAGGGAATGGCTACACCTTC. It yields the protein CASSRTGNGYTF.

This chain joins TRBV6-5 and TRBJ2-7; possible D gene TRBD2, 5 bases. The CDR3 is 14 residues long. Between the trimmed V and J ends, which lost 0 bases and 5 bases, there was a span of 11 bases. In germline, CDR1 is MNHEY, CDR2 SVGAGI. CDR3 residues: CASSYSRVGNEQYF. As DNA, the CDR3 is TGTGCCAGCAGTTACTCGAGGGTTGGGAACGAGCAGTACTTC.

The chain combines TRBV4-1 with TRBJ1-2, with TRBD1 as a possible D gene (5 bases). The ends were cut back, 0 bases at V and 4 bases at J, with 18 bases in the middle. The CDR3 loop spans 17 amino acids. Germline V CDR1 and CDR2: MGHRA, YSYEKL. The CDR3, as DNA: TGCGCCAGCAGCCAAGATCCGAGGGGCCCACTTCCCTATGGCTACACCTTC. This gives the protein CASSQDPRGPLPYGYTF.

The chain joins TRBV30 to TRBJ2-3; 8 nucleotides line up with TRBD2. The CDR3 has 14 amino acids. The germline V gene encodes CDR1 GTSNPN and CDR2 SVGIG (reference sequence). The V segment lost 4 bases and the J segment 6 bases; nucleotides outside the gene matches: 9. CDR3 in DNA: TGTGCCTGGACCTCCGGACTAGCACCGGATACGCAGTATTTT. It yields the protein CAWTSGLAPDTQYF.

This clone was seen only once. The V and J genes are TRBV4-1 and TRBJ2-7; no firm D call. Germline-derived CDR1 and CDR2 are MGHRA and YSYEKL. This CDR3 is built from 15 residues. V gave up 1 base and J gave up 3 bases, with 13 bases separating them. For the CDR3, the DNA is TGCGCCAGCAGCCAAGGGGCAAGGGTCTACTACGAGCAGTACTTC. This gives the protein CASSQGARVYYEQYF.

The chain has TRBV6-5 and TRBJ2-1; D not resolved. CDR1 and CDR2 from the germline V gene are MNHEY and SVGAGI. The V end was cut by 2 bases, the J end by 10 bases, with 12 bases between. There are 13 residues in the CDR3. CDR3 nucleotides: TGTGCCAGCAGTTACAACCCAGGCGAGGAGCAGTTCTTC. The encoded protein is CASSYNPGEEQFF.

The CDR3, as DNA: TGCAGCGTTAAGATTCTTAATGAAAAACTGTTTTTT. Translating it yields CSVKILNEKLFF. This sequence joins TRBV29-1 and TRBJ1-4; D uncertain. CDR1 is SQVTM, CDR2 ANQGSEA, per germline. Trimming took off 5 bases at V and 4 bases at J, with 8 bases between the two ends. There are 12 residues in the CDR3.

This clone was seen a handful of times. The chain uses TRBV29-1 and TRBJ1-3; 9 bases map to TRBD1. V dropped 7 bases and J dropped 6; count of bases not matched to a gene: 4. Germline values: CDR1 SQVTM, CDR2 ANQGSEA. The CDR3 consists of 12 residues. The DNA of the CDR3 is TGCAGCGCAAGGGACAGGGAAAACACCATATATTTT. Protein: CSARDRENTIYF.